These 18 T cell receptor beta chains share one sample of origin, sequenced in a study of cytomegalovirus exposure and HLA in healthy donors. A multiplex PCR was run with 60 Vbeta primers and 13 Jbeta primers. The repertoire was sequenced with immunoSEQ multiplex PCR; TCRdb's copy has only in-frame clones and lacks some. The sample records 150,000 to 180,000 clones, roughly 77% being singletons. Sample: PBMCs. All receptors derive from a man aged 25 to 45 in good health and CMV-seropositive.

The chain has TRBV28 and TRBJ2-7; 7 positions match TRBD1. Unmatched junction bases numbered 7, after V lost 5 bases and J lost 3 bases. This CDR3 is built from 14 residues. Germline CDR1 reads MDHEN; CDR2 reads SYDVKM. The CDR3: CASSVRGIDYEQYF. DNA for the CDR3: TGTGCCAGCAGTGTCAGGGGGATAGACTACGAGCAGTACTTC.

The V gene is TRBV4-1, the J gene TRBJ1-4, with a possible D match to TRBD1 (6 bases). This CDR3 contains 15 residues. CDR1 and CDR2 (germline): MGHRA, YSYEKL. With 2 bases removed from V and 7 bases from J, the gap between germline ends came to 14 bases. The CDR3 sequence: CASSQQTGKVEKLFF. In DNA form, the CDR3 reads TGCGCCAGCAGCCAACAGACAGGAAAGGTTGAAAAACTGTTTTTT.

This clone turned up a few times. This chain connects TRBV28 to TRBJ2-2; D unclear. There are 12 residues in the CDR3. Germline-derived CDR1 and CDR2 are MDHEN and SYDVKM. V shed 7 bases and J shed 1 base, with 4 bases lying between them. The CDR3 sequence is CASNRNTGELFF. CDR3 nucleotides: TGTGCCAGCAATCGGAACACCGGGGAGCTGTTTTTT. Filled out from reference TRBV28 and TRBJ2-2, the complete variable domain reads DVKVTQSSRYLVKRTGEKVFLECVQDMDHENMFWYRQDPGLGLRLIYFSYDVKMKEKGDIPEGYSVSREKKERFSLILESASTNQTSMYLCASNRNTGELFFGEGSRLTVL.

Points on this clone: The junction does not match germline at one end; this may be a read error. The J gene is TRBJ1-5, the V gene TRBV30, with D tentatively TRBD1 (5 bases). CDR1 and CDR2 (germline): GTSNPN, SVGIG (reference sequence). CDR3 length: 16 residues. DNA of the CDR3: TGTGCCTGGAGTCGGGGTAGCTCAGGGACTTGGGAGCCCCAGAATTTT. Translating it yields CAWSRGSSGTWEPQNF.

The J gene is TRBJ2-3, the V gene TRBV7-3; 7 bases fit TRBD1. This CDR3 is 15 amino acids long. Germline lookup yields CDR1 SGHTA and CDR2 FQGTGA. The V and J ends lost 3 bases and 3 bases, in that order; junction bases with no gene match: 6. The CDR3 sequence: CASSLTGKATDTQYF. The DNA of the CDR3 is TGTGCCAGCAGCTTGACAGGGAAGGCGACAGATACGCAGTATTTT.

The chain recombines TRBV5-1 with TRBJ2-1; no clear D gene. The CDR3 is 13 amino acids. V was cut by 4 bases and J by 11 bases, with 16 bases left in between. Germline values: CDR1 SGHRS, CDR2 YFSETQ. The CDR3 region is CASSAHGFVKQFF. The CDR3 DNA reads as TGCGCCAGCAGCGCTCACGGGTTCGTGAAGCAGTTCTTC.

J is TRBJ1-1 and V is TRBV14; tentatively, D is TRBD1 (5 bases). V was clipped by 4 bases and J by 0 bases, with 9 bases between them. CDR1 is SGHDN and CDR2 is FVKESK in the germline V gene. The CDR3 consists of 14 residues. The CDR3 loop reads CASSPGGLNTEAFF. The CDR3 DNA sequence: TGTGCCAGCAGCCCGGGGGGGTTGAACACTGAAGCTTTCTTT.

J is TRBJ2-1 and V is TRBV7-8, with 8 bases identical to TRBD2. CDR3 length: 15 residues. Germline trimming cut 5 bases from V and 6 bases from J; bases unmatched to any gene: 9. CDR1 and CDR2 from the germline V gene are SGHVS and FQNEAQ. The CDR3 DNA follows: TGTGCCAGCAGCCCCAGATCGGGAGGGCCCAATGAGCAGTTCTTC. Protein sequence: CASSPRSGGPNEQFF.

The chain is built from TRBV6-6 and TRBJ2-7; the match to TRBD2 covers 13 bases. Germline V gene lookup returns CDR1 MNHNY and CDR2 SVGAGI (reference sequence). V gave up 5 bases and J gave up 2 bases; unmatched junction bases: 6. The CDR3 loop spans 16 amino acids. Written as DNA, the CDR3 is TGTGCCAGCAGTCCCCCCGGGACTAGCGGGACCTACGAGCAGTACTTC. This codes for CASSPPGTSGTYEQYF.

This clone showed up just a few times. V and J are TRBV10-3 and TRBJ1-1; possible D gene TRBD1, 5 bases. Looked up from germline, CDR1 is ENHRY and CDR2 is SYGVKD. Trimming stripped 2 bases from V and 9 bases from J, with 10 bases between. The CDR3 covers 12 residues. CDR3 coding DNA: TGTGCCATCAGTGAGACAGGAAAAAAAGCTTTCTTT. It yields the protein CAISETGKKAFF.

The CDR3 here is CASRRGQPNTEAFF. Written as DNA, the CDR3 is TGTGCCAGCAGGAGGGGGCAGCCCAACACTGAAGCTTTCTTT. The chain uses TRBV6-1 and TRBJ1-1, with 7 bases matching TRBD1. The V gene end was trimmed by 6 bases and the J gene end by 2 bases; junction bases not matched to a gene: 6. The CDR3 extends over 14 amino acids. CDR1 and CDR2 (germline): MNHNS, SASEGT.

V is TRBV29-1 and J is TRBJ2-5; 9 bases are a match to TRBD1. The CDR3 runs to 13 residues. Per germline, CDR1 SQVTM and CDR2 ANQGSEA. CDR3 region: CSENRGLRETQYF. In DNA, the CDR3 is TGCAGTGAAAACAGGGGGCTGAGAGAGACCCAGTACTTC.

The chain carries TRBV5-4 and TRBJ2-2; 10 bases align to TRBD2. Trimming at V came to 4 bases and at J to 6 bases, leaving 12 bases not matched to a gene. Germline V gives CDR1 SGHNT, CDR2 YYREEE (reference sequence). The CDR3 totals 17 residues. CDR3 loop: CASSPLSGRALAGELFF. In DNA, the CDR3 is TGTGCCAGCAGCCCTTTAAGCGGGAGGGCCTTAGCCGGGGAGCTGTTTTTT.

The gene calls are TRBV19 and TRBJ1-1; a possible D gene is TRBD1 (6 bases). The V and J ends lost 8 bases and 4 bases respectively, with 8 bases between them. This CDR3 spans 11 amino acids. Germline V CDR1 and CDR2: LNHDA, SQIVND (reference sequence). CDR3: CASRQATEAFF. CDR3 coding DNA: TGTGCCAGTCGACAGGCCACTGAAGCTTTCTTT.

V and J are TRBV6-4 and TRBJ2-2; TRBD2 agrees at 8 bases. This CDR3 is 16 amino acids long. V was pared by 10 bases and J by 7 bases, with 17 bases of the junction left unmatched. Germline V lookup: CDR1 MRHNA, CDR2 SNTAGT. The CDR3 region has the DNA TGTGCCATTCACCCACGGGAGGGGGTACTGGGCGGGGAGCTGTTTTTT. This sequence encodes CAIHPREGVLGGELFF.

The CDR3 reads CASSIGTRALSYEQYF. As DNA, the CDR3 is TGTGCCAGTAGTATCGGGACTAGGGCCCTCTCCTACGAGCAGTACTTC. V gene TRBV19 combines with J gene TRBJ2-7; 8 bases fit TRBD2. The V gene's germline CDR1 is LNHDA and CDR2 SQIVND (reference sequence). CDR3 size: 16 residues. With 3 bases clipped from V and 0 bases from J, the junction kept 7 bases outside the gene matches.

This chain links TRBV5-4 with TRBJ2-2; D is unclear. The CDR3 runs 14 residues. Between the trimmed V and J ends, which lost 4 bases and 4 bases, there was a span of 11 bases. Germline CDR1 SGHNT, CDR2 YYREEE (reference sequence). The CDR3 DNA sequence: TGTGCCAGCAGCCGCGATGGGCCCACCGGGGAGCTGTTTTTT. Amino acids: CASSRDGPTGELFF.

The chain links TRBV27 to TRBJ1-2, with 8 positions matching TRBD1. CDR3 length equals 14 residues. V trimming: 8 bases; J trimming: 6 bases; junction bases outside the gene matches: 11. Germline V gives CDR1 MNHEY, CDR2 SMNVEV (reference sequence). The CDR3 here is CASGSGRGLHGYTF. The DNA of the CDR3 is TGTGCCAGCGGAAGCGGCAGGGGGCTTCATGGCTACACCTTC.